The present TCR beta chain was sequenced within a study of identifying expanded T cells in peripheral blood. Study-level results: Clone count variance between approximately two-week samples rose with total template count.

On this clone itself: Its antigen is undetermined. The same CDR3 is also encoded by other DNA sequences in this sample.

The protocol was immunoSEQ multiplex PCR, while the TCRdb copy is restricted to in-frame clones and leaves out a portion. The sample shows tens of thousands of clones, around 83% of them seen only once. Looked up from germline, CDR1 is SEHNR and CDR2 is FQNEAQ (reference sequence). The CDR3 consists of 15 residues. The ends were cut back, 9 bases at V and 2 bases at J, with 16 bases in the middle. V and J are TRBV7-9 and TRBJ2-2; perhaps TRBD1 as D (6 bases). Sample: blood. The TCR comes from a person aged 18 to 75 in good health. The CDR3 here is CASSEQGINTGELFF. The CDR3 nucleotides are TGTGCCAGTAGCGAACAGGGTATAAACACCGGGGAGCTGTTTTTT.